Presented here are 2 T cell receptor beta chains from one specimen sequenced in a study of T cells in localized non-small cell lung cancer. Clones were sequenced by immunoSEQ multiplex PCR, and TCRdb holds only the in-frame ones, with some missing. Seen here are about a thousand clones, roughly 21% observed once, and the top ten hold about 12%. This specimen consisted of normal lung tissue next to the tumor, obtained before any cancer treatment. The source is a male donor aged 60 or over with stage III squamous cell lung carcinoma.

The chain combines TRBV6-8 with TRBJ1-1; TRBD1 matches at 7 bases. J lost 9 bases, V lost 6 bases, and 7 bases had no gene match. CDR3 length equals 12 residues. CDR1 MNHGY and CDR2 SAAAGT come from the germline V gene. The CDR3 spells CASRGQMLKAFF. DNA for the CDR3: TGTGCCAGCAGGGGACAGATGCTTAAAGCTTTCTTT.

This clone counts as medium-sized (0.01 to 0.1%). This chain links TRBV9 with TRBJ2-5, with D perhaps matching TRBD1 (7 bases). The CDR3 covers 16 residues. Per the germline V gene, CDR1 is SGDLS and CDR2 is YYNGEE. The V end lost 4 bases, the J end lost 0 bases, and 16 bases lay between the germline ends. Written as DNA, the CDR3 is TGTGCCAGCAGCCCCCAGGGGGGCGGGCACCAAGAGACCCAGTACTTC. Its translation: CASSPQGGGHQETQYF.